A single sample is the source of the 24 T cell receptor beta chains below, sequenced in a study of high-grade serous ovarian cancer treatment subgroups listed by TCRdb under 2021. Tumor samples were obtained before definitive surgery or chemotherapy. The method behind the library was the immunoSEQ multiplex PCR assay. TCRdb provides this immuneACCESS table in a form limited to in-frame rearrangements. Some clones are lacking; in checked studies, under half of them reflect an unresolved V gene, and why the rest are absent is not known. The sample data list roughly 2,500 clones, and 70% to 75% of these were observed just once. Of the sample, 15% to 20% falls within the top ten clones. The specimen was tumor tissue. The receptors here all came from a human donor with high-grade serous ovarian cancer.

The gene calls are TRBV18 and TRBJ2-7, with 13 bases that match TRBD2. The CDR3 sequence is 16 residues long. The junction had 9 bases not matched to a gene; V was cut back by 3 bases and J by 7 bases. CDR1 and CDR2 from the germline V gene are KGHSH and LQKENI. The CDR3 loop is CASSPPGLAGLGEQYF. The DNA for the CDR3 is TGTGCCAGCTCACCTCCGGGACTAGCGGGACTAGGGGAGCAGTACTTC.

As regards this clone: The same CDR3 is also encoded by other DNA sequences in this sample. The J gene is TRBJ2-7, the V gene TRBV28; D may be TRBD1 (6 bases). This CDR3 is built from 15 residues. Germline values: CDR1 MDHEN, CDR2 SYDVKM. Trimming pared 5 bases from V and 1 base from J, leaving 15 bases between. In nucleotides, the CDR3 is TGTGCCAGCAGTCCCCCCGGGACACCATCCTACGAGCAGTACTTC. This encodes CASSPPGTPSYEQYF.

The CDR3 region is CASSLGSGELFF. The CDR3 region has the DNA TGTGCCAGCAGCTTAGGGAGCGGGGAGCTGTTTTTT. This chain links TRBV7-9 with TRBJ2-2, with unresolved D. Germline CDR1 is SEHNR and CDR2 is FQNEAQ (reference sequence). With 1 base removed from V and 7 bases from J, the gap between germline ends came to 4 bases. The CDR3 has 12 residues.

CDR3 loop: CASSMTENQPQHF. CDR3 coding DNA: TGTGCCAGTAGTATGACAGAGAATCAGCCCCAGCATTTT. The rearrangement joins TRBV19 to TRBJ1-5; possibly TRBD1 for D (5 bases). Looked up from germline, CDR1 is LNHDA and CDR2 is SQIVND (reference sequence). This CDR3 region has 13 residues. V lost 3 bases to trimming and J lost 4 bases, with 7 bases between them.

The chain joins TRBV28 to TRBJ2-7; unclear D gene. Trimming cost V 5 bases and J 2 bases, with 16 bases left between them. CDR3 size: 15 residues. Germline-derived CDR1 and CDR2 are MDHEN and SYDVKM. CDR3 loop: CASSPPSVPTYEQYF. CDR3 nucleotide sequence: TGTGCCAGCAGTCCTCCCTCCGTCCCCACCTACGAGCAGTACTTC.

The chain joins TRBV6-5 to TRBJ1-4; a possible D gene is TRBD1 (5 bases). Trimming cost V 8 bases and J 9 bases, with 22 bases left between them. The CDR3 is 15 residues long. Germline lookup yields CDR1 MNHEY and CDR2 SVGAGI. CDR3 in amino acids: CASFTHSGKGKKLFF. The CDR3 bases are TGTGCCAGCTTTACCCATTCAGGGAAAGGAAAAAAACTGTTTTTT.

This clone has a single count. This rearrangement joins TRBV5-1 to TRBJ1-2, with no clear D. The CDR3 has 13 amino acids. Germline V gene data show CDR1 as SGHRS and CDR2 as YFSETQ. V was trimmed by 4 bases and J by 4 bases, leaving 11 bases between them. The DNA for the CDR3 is TGCGCCAGCAGCCCTTCTATTGGCTATGGCTACACCTTC. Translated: CASSPSIGYGYTF.

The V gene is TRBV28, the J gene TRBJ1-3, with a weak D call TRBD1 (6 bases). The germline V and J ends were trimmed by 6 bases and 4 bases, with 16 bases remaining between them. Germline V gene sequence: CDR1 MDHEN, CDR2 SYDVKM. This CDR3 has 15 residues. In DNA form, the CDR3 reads TGTGCCAGCAGAGCGGGGGGGGCTGGGGGAAACACCATATATTTT. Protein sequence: CASRAGGAGGNTIYF.

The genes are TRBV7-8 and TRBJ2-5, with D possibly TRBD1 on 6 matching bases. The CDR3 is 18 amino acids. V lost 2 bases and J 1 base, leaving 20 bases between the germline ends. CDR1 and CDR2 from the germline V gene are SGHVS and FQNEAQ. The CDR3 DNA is TGTGCCAGCAGCTTACCTCCGTGGACAGACCACCTCCAAGAGACCCAGTACTTC. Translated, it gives CASSLPPWTDHLQETQYF.

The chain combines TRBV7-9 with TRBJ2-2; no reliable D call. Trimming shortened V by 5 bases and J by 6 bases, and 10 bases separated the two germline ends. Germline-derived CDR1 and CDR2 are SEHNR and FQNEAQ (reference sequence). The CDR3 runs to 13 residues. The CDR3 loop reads CASSPPGAGELFF. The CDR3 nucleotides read TGTGCCAGCAGCCCGCCAGGCGCCGGGGAGCTGTTTTTT.

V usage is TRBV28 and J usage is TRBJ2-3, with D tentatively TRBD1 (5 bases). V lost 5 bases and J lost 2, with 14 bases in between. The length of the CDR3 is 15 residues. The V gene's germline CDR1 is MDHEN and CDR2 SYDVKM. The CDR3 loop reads CASSPQGSPTDTQYF. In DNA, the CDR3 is TGTGCCAGCAGTCCCCAGGGTTCCCCCACAGATACGCAGTATTTT.

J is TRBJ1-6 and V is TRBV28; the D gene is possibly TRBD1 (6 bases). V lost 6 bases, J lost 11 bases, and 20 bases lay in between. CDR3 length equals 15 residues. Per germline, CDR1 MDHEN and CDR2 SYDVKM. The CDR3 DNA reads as TGTGCCAGCAGCCCACCGGGACAACCCCTGCCACCCCTCCACTTT. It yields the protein CASSPPGQPLPPLHF.

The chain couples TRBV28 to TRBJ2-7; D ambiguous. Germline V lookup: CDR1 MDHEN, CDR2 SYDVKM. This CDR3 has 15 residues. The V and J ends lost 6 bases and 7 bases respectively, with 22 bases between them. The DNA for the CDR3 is TGTGCCAGCAGCCCCCCGGGTGTGCCCCTGCCTGAGCAGTACTTC. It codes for CASSPPGVPLPEQYF.

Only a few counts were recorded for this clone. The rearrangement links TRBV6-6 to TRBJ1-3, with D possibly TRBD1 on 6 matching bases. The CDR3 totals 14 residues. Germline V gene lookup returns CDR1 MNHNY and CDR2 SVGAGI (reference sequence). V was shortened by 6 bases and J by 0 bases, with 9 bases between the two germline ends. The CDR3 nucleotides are TGTGCCAGCAGACGGGACATCTCTGGAAACACCATATATTTT. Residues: CASRRDISGNTIYF.

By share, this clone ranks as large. CDR3 sequence (DNA): TGTGCCAGCAGCTCCGGGGGGAATTCACCCCTCCACTTT. Protein: CASSSGGNSPLHF. The chain has TRBV7-9 and TRBJ1-6, with a weak D call TRBD1 (5 bases). Between the trimmed V and J ends, which lost 4 bases and 7 bases, there was a span of 8 bases. The CDR3 is 13 amino acids. CDR1 is SEHNR and CDR2 is FQNEAQ in the germline V gene (reference sequence).

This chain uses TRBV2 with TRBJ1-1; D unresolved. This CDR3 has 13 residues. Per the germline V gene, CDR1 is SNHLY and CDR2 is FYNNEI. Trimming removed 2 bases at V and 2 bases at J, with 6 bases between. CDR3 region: CASSEWVNTEAFF. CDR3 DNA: TGTGCCAGCAGTGAATGGGTCAACACTGAAGCTTTCTTT.

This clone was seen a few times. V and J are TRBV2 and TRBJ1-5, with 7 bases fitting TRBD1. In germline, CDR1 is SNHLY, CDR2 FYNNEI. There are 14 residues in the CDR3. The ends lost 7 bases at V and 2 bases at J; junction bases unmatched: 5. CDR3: CASNFQGGNQPQHF. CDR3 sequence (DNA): TGTGCCAGCAACTTCCAGGGGGGCAATCAGCCCCAGCATTTT.

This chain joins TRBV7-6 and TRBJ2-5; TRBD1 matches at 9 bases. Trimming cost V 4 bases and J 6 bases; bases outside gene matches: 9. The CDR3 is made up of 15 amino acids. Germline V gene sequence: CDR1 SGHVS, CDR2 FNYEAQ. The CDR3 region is CASSYATGGVKTQYF. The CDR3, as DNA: TGTGCCAGCAGCTACGCCACAGGGGGCGTTAAGACCCAGTACTTC.

Written as DNA, the CDR3 is TGTGCCAGCAACTTCCCTGGGGGTTCCCAGCATTTT. This gives the protein CASNFPGGSQHF. V gene TRBV6-6 combines with J gene TRBJ1-5; the D gene is possibly TRBD1 (5 bases). V was pared by 7 bases and J by 11 bases, with 15 bases between. CDR1 MNHNY and CDR2 SVGAGI come from the germline V gene (reference sequence). The CDR3 has 12 residues.

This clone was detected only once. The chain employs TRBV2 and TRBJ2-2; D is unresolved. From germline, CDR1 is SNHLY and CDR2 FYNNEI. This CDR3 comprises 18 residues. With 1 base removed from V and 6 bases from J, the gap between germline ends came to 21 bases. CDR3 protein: CASSEVFLGYEDSGELFF. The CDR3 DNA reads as TGTGCCAGCAGTGAAGTGTTCCTAGGGTACGAGGATTCCGGGGAGCTGTTTTTT.

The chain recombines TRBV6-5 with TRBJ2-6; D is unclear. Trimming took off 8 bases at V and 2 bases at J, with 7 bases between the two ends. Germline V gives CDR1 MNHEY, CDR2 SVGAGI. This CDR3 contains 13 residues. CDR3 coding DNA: TGTGCCAGCTTGGAACCTGGGGCCAACGTCCTGACTTTC. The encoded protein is CASLEPGANVLTF.

CDR3 coding DNA: TGTGCCAGCAGTTCTGGACAGGGGAGGTTAACTGAAGCTTTCTTT. The encoded protein is CASSSGQGRLTEAFF. The V and J genes are TRBV6-1 and TRBJ1-1; TRBD1 matches 9 bases. Unmatched junction bases numbered 9, after V lost 5 bases and J lost 5 bases. This CDR3 spans 15 amino acids. The germline gives CDR1 MNHNS, CDR2 SASEGT.

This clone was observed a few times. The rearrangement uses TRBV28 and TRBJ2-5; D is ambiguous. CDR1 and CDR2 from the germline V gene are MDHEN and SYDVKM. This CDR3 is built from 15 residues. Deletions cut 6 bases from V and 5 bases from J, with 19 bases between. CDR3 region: CASSLAAQPGETQYF. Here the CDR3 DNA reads TGTGCCAGCAGCCTGGCAGCCCAACCCGGGGAGACCCAGTACTTC. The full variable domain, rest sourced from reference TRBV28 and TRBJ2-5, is DVKVTQSSRYLVKRTGEKVFLECVQDMDHENMFWYRQDPGLGLRLIYFSYDVKMKEKGDIPEGYSVSREKKERFSLILESASTNQTSMYLCASSLAAQPGETQYFGPGTRLLVL.

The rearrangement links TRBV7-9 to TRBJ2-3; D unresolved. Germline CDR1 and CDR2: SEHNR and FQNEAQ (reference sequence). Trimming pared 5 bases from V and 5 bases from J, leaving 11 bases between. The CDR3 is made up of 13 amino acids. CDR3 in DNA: TGTGCCAGCAGCCCCTCGCTCCAAGATACGCAGTATTTT. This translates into CASSPSLQDTQYF.